This T cell receptor (beta chain) stems from a study of human T cells and chemical hapten exposure (dated by TCRdb to 2020 to 2022). Broadly, across the study: For sensitization, 2% DPC in acetone was applied to a 2 cm by 2 cm area of upper inner arm skin. Blood samples were taken from patients before sensitization (week 0) and then at 2, 6 and about 24 weeks after DPC sensitization. Alopecia areata with under or over 50% scalp involvement, alopecia totalis and alopecia universalis were represented in the patient cohort, which was mostly female. Patients additionally received weekly therapeutic DPC doses to the scalp throughout the approximately 22-week study period. Approximately 28 alopecia patients gave blood for TCR sequencing at one to four time points (pre-sensitization, 2, 6 and 24 weeks). This study followed changes in the peripheral blood TCR repertoire in vivo during primary and secondary sensitization of alopecia patients to the hapten diphenylcyclopropenone (DPC). Patch testing was done on the upper back using Finn chambers containing 0.01% DPC, and results were scored after 6 days according to International Contact Dermatitis Research Group standards. The libraries were sequenced as a pool, and the TCR yield per sample differed mostly because of small variations in library volumes within the pool. Broader findings and caveats from the paper: Compared with pre-sensitization or healthy control sets, expanded TCRs formed significantly more large CDR3 similarity clusters, which is consistent with antigen-driven responses. Because all patients had alopecia, a presumed autoimmune disease, the immune response of the patients might differ from that of healthy individuals. Patch test score correlated positively with the number of PT1 expanded TCRs, reaching significance at thresholds 8, 16 and 32 but not at 4. After repeated subsampling, the strength of the expansion versus patch-test correlation and the threshold at which it became significant changed. No change with DPC sensitization was found in the number of TCRs above 1 in 1000 frequency, and no evidence of global repertoire structure alterations was found.

Receptors were amplified or captured by RACE. TCRdb lists the instrument as NextSeq 500. During library preparation, unique molecular identifiers were attached to individual cDNA molecules so that TCRs could be counted quantitatively and reproducibly. For every blood RNA sample, sequencing covered both the TCR alpha and TCR beta chains. The original pipeline was this. The median number of TCRs per sample was 95,638, ranging from about 20,000 to 750,000. V, J and CDR3 annotation of the TCR reads was carried out using the Decombinator software suite. Every sample was subsampled to the same number of TCRs (28,000) for the PS versus PT1 abundance plots. TCRs were defined as expanded if absent before sensitization and observed at least eight times at the 2-week time point. Clones were called with MiXCR by TCRdb after fastp trimmed the public reads at Q25, and only in-frame beta chains were retained. Records with the same CDR3 protein are collapsed into one entry carrying the most frequent genes and DNA. In this record, the V and J calls reflect TCRdb's handling and not the investigators' own analysis. The sample yields roughly 100,000 distinct CDR3 sequences; 9.6% were counted once. Around 3.6% of the sample is in the top ten clones.

V drops 4 bases and J drops 5 bases, leaving 11 bases in between. The CDR3 starts with the cysteine, ends with the phenylalanine, and has 13 residues. The only DNA kept is the CDR3, 39 bases in frame from the first base. Taken from the germline V gene, the CDR1 and CDR2 loops are SNHLY and FYNNEI. Reading the label with the study, this specimen's time point is: pre-sensitization, week 0. The sample's treatment or condition, from its label and the paper: therapeutic diphenylcyclopropenone sensitization with weekly scalp DPC. At each patch-test visit, blood was drawn before the patch test was applied. To be eligible, patients had to be aged 18 to 70, diagnosed with alopecia and judged suitable for DPC therapy, while pregnant patients were excluded. Total RNA was isolated from unfractionated whole blood collected in Tempus Blood RNA tubes. This clonotype was counted many times. This clone's antigen is unknown. No base-level quality is on record; no much larger clone is a single base apart.

Source: whole blood, taken in connection with sensitization to the hapten diphenylcyclopropenone (DPC). Rearrangement joined TRBV2 to TRBJ1-1, with the D gene not confidently named. The origin of this receptor is a woman between 40 and 50 years old with alopecia areata. Some clones in this sample may be carry-over from other donors' samples. The CDR3: CASSAERRTEAFF. The DNA is TGTGCCAGCAGTGCCGAAAGGAGGACTGAAGCTTTCTTT.